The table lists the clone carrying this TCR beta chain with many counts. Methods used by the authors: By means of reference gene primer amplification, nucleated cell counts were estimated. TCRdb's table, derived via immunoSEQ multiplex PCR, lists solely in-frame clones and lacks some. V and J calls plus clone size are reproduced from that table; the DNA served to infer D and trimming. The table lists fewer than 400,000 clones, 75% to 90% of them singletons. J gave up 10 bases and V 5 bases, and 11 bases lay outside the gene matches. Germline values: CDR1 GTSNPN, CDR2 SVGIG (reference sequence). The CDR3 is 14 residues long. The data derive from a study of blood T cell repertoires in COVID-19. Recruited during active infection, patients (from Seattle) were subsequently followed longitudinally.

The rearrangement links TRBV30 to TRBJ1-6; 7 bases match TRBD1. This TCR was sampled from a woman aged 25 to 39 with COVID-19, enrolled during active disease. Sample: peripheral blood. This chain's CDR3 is CAWAGRQGNSPLHF. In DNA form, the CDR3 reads TGTGCCTGGGCAGGGCGACAGGGAAACTCACCCCTCCACTTT. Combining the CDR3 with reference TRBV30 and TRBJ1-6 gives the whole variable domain SQTIHQWPATLVQPVGSPLSLECTVEGTSNPNLYWYRQAAGRGLQLLFYSVGIGQISSEVPQNLSASRPQDRQFILSSKKLLLSDSGFYLCAWAGRQGNSPLHFGNGTRLTVT.